These 12 T cell receptor beta chains share one sample of origin, sequenced in a study of blood T cell repertoires in COVID-19. The method was immunoSEQ multiplex PCR; TCRdb's version includes in-frame clones alone and lacks a portion of them. The data hold about 80,000 clones, with approximately 86% observed a single time. The sequencing input was peripheral blood. Receptors were obtained from a woman of 80 years or more with acute or convalescent COVID-19.

This sequence joins TRBV24-1 and TRBJ2-3, with D perhaps TRBD1 (6 bases). CDR1 is KGHDR and CDR2 is SFDVKD in the germline V gene. The CDR3 loop spans 14 amino acids. Trimming cost V 4 bases and J 3 bases, with 10 bases left between them. In DNA form, the CDR3 reads TGTGCCACCAGTGACCCACAGGGTACAGATACGCAGTATTTT. It encodes CATSDPQGTDTQYF.

This sequence joins TRBV4-2 and TRBJ2-5, with a tentative D call TRBD2 (6 bases). V was shortened by 4 bases and J by 2 bases, with 8 bases between the two germline ends. Per germline, CDR1 LGHNA and CDR2 YNFKEQ. This CDR3 has 13 residues. In DNA, the CDR3 is TGTGCCAGCAGCCGGGGGGATCAAGAGACCCAGTACTTC. Its translation is CASSRGDQETQYF.

CDR3 DNA: TGTGCCAGCAGCTTACAGGGTCACGCAGGAGGAAACACCATATATTTT. Translating gives CASSLQGHAGGNTIYF. This chain joins TRBV5-8 and TRBJ1-3, with D maybe TRBD1 (6 bases). Germline V gene lookup returns CDR1 SGHTS and CDR2 YDEGEE. Deletions cut 2 bases from V and 4 bases from J, with 16 bases between. This CDR3 region has 16 residues.

The chain employs TRBV29-1 and TRBJ2-7; the match to TRBD2 covers 9 bases. The trim removed 7 bases at V and 2 bases at J, leaving 6 bases unmatched. This CDR3 has 13 residues. Germline lookup yields CDR1 SQVTM and CDR2 ANQGSEA. The CDR3 nucleotides read TGCAGCGGTGAGCGGGGGGCGGCCTACGAGCAGTACTTC. Translated: CSGERGAAYEQYF.

V is TRBV5-8 and J is TRBJ2-3; D is ambiguous. CDR1 is SGHTS and CDR2 is YDEGEE in the germline V gene. This CDR3 contains 13 residues. V was clipped by 5 bases and J by 4 bases, with 11 bases between them. CDR3 coding DNA: TGTGCCAGCAGTCCGCCGAGGTCAGATACGCAGTATTTT. Protein sequence: CASSPPRSDTQYF. The full variable domain, completed using reference TRBV5-8 and TRBJ2-3, is EAGVTQSPTHLIKTRGQQATLRCSPISGHTSVYWYQQALGLGLQFLLWYDEGEERNRGNFPPRFSGRQFPNYSSELNVNALELEDSALYLCASSPPRSDTQYFGPGTRLTVL.

A few counts support this clone. This sequence joins TRBV4-2 and TRBJ2-1; a weak D match, TRBD2 (6 bases). V was pared by 0 bases and J by 8 bases, with 11 bases between. CDR1 is LGHNA, CDR2 YNFKEQ, per germline. The CDR3 covers 14 residues. The CDR3 DNA is TGTGCCAGCAGCCAAGATACTAGGAGGGATGAGCAGTTCTTC. It yields the protein CASSQDTRRDEQFF.

The chain's CDR3 is CASSLDQARVGPGELFF. CDR3 nucleotides: TGTGCCAGCAGCTTGGATCAGGCGAGGGTCGGGCCCGGGGAGCTGTTTTTT. This rearrangement joins TRBV5-5 to TRBJ2-2, with TRBD2 as a possible D gene (5 bases). V lost 0 bases, J lost 6 bases, and 18 bases lay in between. The CDR3 contains 17 residues. CDR1 and CDR2 (germline): SGHKS, YYEKEE (reference sequence).

This sequence joins TRBV21-1 and TRBJ2-6; the table's TRBD1 call for D was not verified on the DNA. TRBV21-1 is flagged as a pseudogene. This CDR3 region has 21 residues. The CDR3, as DNA: TGTGCCAGCAGCAAAGCGTCGGGGAGGGACAGGCTATACTCTGGGGCCAACGTCCTGACTTTC. Its protein is CASSKASGRDRLYSGANVLTF.

CDR3 coding DNA: TGTGCCAGCAGCCTCGGGACTAGCGGGATCCAAGAGACCCAGTACTTC. It specifies CASSLGTSGIQETQYF. The chain links TRBV5-5 to TRBJ2-5, with 13 positions matching TRBD2. Unmatched junction bases numbered 4, after V lost 4 bases and J lost 1 base. This CDR3 contains 16 residues. Germline-derived CDR1 and CDR2 are SGHKS and YYEKEE (reference sequence).

The chain couples TRBV5-8 to TRBJ1-1; TRBD1 is a possible D gene (6 bases). The CDR3 extends over 14 amino acids. CDR1 is SGHTS, CDR2 YDEGEE, per germline. Trimming cost V 4 bases and J 9 bases, with 19 bases left between them. The CDR3 nucleotides read TGTGCCAGCAGCCAGGACAGCTTTAGGGGTAAAGCTTTCTTT. Amino acid sequence: CASSQDSFRGKAFF.

The chain's CDR3 is CASSLGDFRDTQYF. CDR3 DNA: TGTGCCAGCAGTCTCGGGGACTTCCGAGATACGCAGTATTTT. V and J are TRBV2 and TRBJ2-3, with D possibly TRBD2 on 6 matching bases. The CDR3 runs to 14 residues. Per the germline V gene, CDR1 is SNHLY and CDR2 is FYNNEI. V was pared by 5 bases and J by 5 bases, with 14 bases between.

The V gene is TRBV3-1 (or the pseudogene TRBV3-2), the J gene TRBJ2-1; 7 bases fit TRBD1. This CDR3 region has 15 residues. The germline CDR1 and CDR2 sequences are LGHDT and YNNKEL (reference sequence). V lost 0 bases and J lost 4; bases outside the gene matches: 3. CDR3 protein: CASSQEGTVYNEQFF. The CDR3 nucleotides read TGTGCCAGCAGCCAAGAGGGGACAGTGTACAATGAGCAGTTCTTC.